A selection of T cell receptor beta chains follows, all from one sample in a study of CD8+CD57+ T cells in acquired aplastic anemia. TCRdb analysed the reads with MiXCR anew, one entry per CDR3 protein. This repertoire shows about half a million distinct CDR3 sequences, approximately 33% found once; its top ten account for less than 0.85%. Sequenced input: sorted CD4+, CD8+, or CD8+CD57+ T cells (not recorded which) from PBMCs. Every receptor here comes from a human donor with aplastic anemia. CDR3s include the opening cysteine and the closing phenylalanine or tryptophan. A D gene is named only where the DNA matches it firmly. Part of the rows lack a size; the others show once, few, many or a class for expanded clones.

many | TRBJ1-5 | - | TRBV19 | CASSIGELNQPQHF | TGTGCCAGTAGTATAGGGGAACTCAATCAGCCCCAGCATTTT
- | TRBJ2-5 | - | TRBV4-3 | CASSQGPGAGWETQYF | TGCGCCAGCAGCCAAGGACCGGGGGCGGGTTGGGAGACCCAGTACTTC
many | TRBJ1-2 | - | TRBV10-3 | CATITPGDNYGYTF | TGTGCCACAATAACCCCGGGAGACAACTATGGCTACACCTTC
- | TRBJ2-6 | TRBD1 | TRBV6-2/TRBV6-3 | CASSFTGTGSSGANVLTF | TGTGCCAGCAGTTTCACCGGGACAGGGAGCTCTGGGGCCAACGTCCTGACTTTC
- | TRBJ2-2 | - | TRBV2 | CASGAEGELFF | TGTGCCAGCGGGGCAGAAGGGGAGCTGTTTTTT
few | TRBJ2-7 | - | TRBV20-1 | CSAIDNRDGLSYEQYF | TGCAGTGCTATCGACAACCGGGACGGCCTCTCCTACGAGCAGTACTTC
many | TRBJ1-2 | - | TRBV7-3 | CASSLSPGPYGYTF | TGTGCCAGCAGCTTATCCCCCGGCCCCTATGGCTACACCTTC
many | TRBJ1-5 | - | TRBV7-2 | CASSLVDSNQPQHF | TGTGCCAGCAGCTTAGTGGACAGCAATCAGCCCCAGCATTTT
few | TRBJ1-6 | TRBD1 | TRBV3-1 | CASSLMTGDGSPLHF | TGTGCCAGCAGCCTCATGACAGGGGACGGTTCACCCCTCCACTTT
many | TRBJ2-7 | - | TRBV20-1 | CSARDHGNEQYF | TGCAGTGCTAGAGATCACGGGAACGAGCAGTACTTC
few | TRBJ1-1 | - | TRBV7-2 | CASSLVSGFDTEAFF | TGTGCCAGCAGCTTAGTCTCGGGATTCGACACTGAAGCTTTCTTT
once | TRBJ1-6 | TRBD1 | TRBV6-1 | CAPPDRAGSPLHF | TGTGCCCCACCCGACAGGGCCGGGTCACCCCTCCACTTT
few | TRBJ1-4 | TRBD1 | TRBV5-1 | CASSRGGSEKLFF | TGCGCCAGCAGCAGAGGGGGCAGCGAAAAACTGTTTTTT
few | TRBJ2-3 | - | TRBV20-1 | CSSDSAESTDTQYF | TGCAGTTCAGACAGCGCTGAGAGCACAGATACGCAGTATTTT
- | TRBJ2-7 | - | TRBV12-3/TRBV12-4 | CASSFLTTRSGAYEQYF | TGTGCCAGCAGTTTTTTGACGACCCGTAGTGGAGCTTACGAGCAGTACTTC
few | TRBJ1-5 | - | TRBV2 | CASSDTQGGQPQHF | TGTGCCAGCAGTGATACGCAGGGAGGCCAGCCCCAGCATTTT
once | TRBJ2-2 | TRBD2 | TRBV20-1 | CSARLLAGATGELFF | TGCAGTGCTAGACTCTTAGCGGGGGCCACCGGGGAGCTGTTTTTT
many | TRBJ1-2 | - | TRBV2 | CASSPYSGGYTF | TGTGCCAGCAGTCCCTATTCGGGCGGCTACACCTTC
many | TRBJ2-3 | TRBD2 | TRBV10-3 | CAIYREGSDTQYF | TGTGCCATCTACCGGGAGGGATCAGATACGCAGTATTTT
- | TRBJ2-7 | TRBD1 | TRBV5-1 | CASSLLGQGIVEQYF | TGCGCCAGCAGCTTGCTCGGACAGGGGATTGTCGAGCAGTACTTC
few | TRBJ1-3 | - | TRBV19 | CASSIGMPTSGNTIYF | TGTGCCAGTAGTATCGGAATGCCCACCTCTGGAAACACCATATATTTT
few | TRBJ1-2 | TRBD1 | TRBV5-1 | CASGAPGTAYGYTF | TGCGCCAGCGGCGCCCCCGGGACAGCGTATGGCTACACCTTC
few | TRBJ1-3 | - | TRBV6-1 | CASASQGDTIYF | TGTGCCAGCGCCAGTCAGGGCGACACCATATATTTT
- | TRBJ2-7 | TRBD1 | TRBV20-1 | CSAPLKGTDQTYEQCF | TGCAGTGCTCCTCTCAAAGGGACAGACCAAACCTACGAGCAGTGCTTC
many | TRBJ1-3 | - | TRBV9 | CASSVSAGDGNTIYF | TGTGCCAGCAGCGTTTCAGCAGGAGACGGAAACACCATATATTTT
many | TRBJ2-1 | TRBD2 | TRBV15 | CATSNRDYSYNEQFF | TGTGCCACCAGCAACCGGGACTACTCCTACAATGAGCAGTTCTTC
- | TRBJ2-7 | - | TRBV25-1 | CASSGLFEQYF | TGTGCCAGCAGTGGACTATTCGAGCAGTACTTC
many | TRBJ1-2 | - | TRBV7-2 | CASSWRAGDIVGYTF | TGTGCCAGCAGCTGGCGGGCAGGAGATATTGTGGGCTACACCTTC
many | TRBJ1-5 | - | TRBV10-3 | CATQVSGDNQPQHF | TGTGCCACCCAGGTGTCGGGGGACAATCAGCCCCAGCATTTT
- | TRBJ1-5 | - | TRBV19 | CASSMYEMGQPQHF | TGTGCCAGTAGTATGTACGAAATGGGGCAGCCCCAGCATTTT
many | TRBJ2-7 | - | TRBV20-1 | CSASLSEQYF | TGCAGTGCTAGTTTATCCGAGCAGTACTTC
- | TRBJ2-7 | TRBD2 | TRBV20-1 | CSGEGSGGYEQYF | TGCAGTGGTGAAGGTAGCGGGGGTTACGAGCAGTACTTC
few | TRBJ2-1 | - | TRBV20-1 | CSASRRGYYNEQFF | TGCAGTGCTAGCAGGAGGGGATACTACAATGAGCAGTTCTTC
many | TRBJ1-1 | - | TRBV2 | CASSAWGVNTEAFF | TGTGCCAGCAGTGCGTGGGGGGTGAACACTGAAGCTTTCTTT
- | TRBJ1-6 | - | TRBV19 | CASSPTTNSPLHF | TGTGCCAGTAGTCCAACAACTAATTCACCCCTCCACTTT
- | TRBJ2-5 | TRBD2 | TRBV11-1 | CASSLGLAGAGGETQYF | TGTGCCAGCAGCCTTGGACTAGCGGGAGCAGGAGGGGAGACCCAGTACTTC
once | TRBJ2-7 | TRBD2 | TRBV29-1 | CSVVGGGAYEQYF | TGCAGCGTTGTCGGGGGGGGGGCCTACGAGCAGTACTTC
many | TRBJ2-7 | TRBD1 | TRBV20-1 | CSARQGFRDRTEQYF | TGCAGTGCTAGACAAGGCTTTCGGGACAGGACCGAGCAGTACTTC
- | TRBJ1-5 | - | TRBV30 | CAWSWRVGTGVNQPQHF | TGTGCCTGGAGTTGGAGGGTCGGGACGGGAGTCAATCAGCCCCAGCATTTT
- | TRBJ1-2 | TRBD1 | TRBV15 | CATSRDMQGAGYTF | TGTGCCACCAGCAGAGATATGCAGGGGGCTGGCTACACCTTC
many | TRBJ2-7 | - | TRBV5-5 | CASSWQSREQYF | TGTGCCAGCAGCTGGCAGTCAAGGGAGCAGTACTTC
- | TRBJ1-2 | TRBD1 | TRBV7-2 | CASSVGTAQNGYTF | TGTGCCAGCAGCGTCGGGACAGCCCAGAACGGCTACACCTTC
- | TRBJ2-1 | - | TRBV5-1 | CASSLEDIDLDNEQFF | TGCGCCAGCAGCTTGGAAGATATAGACCTTGACAATGAGCAGTTCTTC
- | TRBJ2-7 | - | TRBV20-1 | CSAGDLRDFPYEQYF | TGCAGTGCTGGAGATCTCAGGGACTTCCCCTACGAGCAGTACTTC
- | TRBJ2-3 | TRBD1 | TRBV11-1 | CASHGTRGTGGVDTQYF | TGTGCCAGTCACGGGACAAGGGGGACAGGGGGCGTAGATACGCAGTATTTT
few | TRBJ2-3 | TRBD2 | TRBV7-2 | CASSLALAGPPDTQYF | TGTGCCAGCAGCTTAGCGCTAGCGGGGCCCCCGGATACGCAGTATTTT
- | TRBJ1-1 | - | TRBV27 | CASSAQIRNTEAFF | TGTGCCAGCAGTGCACAAATACGGAACACTGAAGCTTTCTTT
few | TRBJ2-2 | TRBD2 | TRBV11-1 | CASSPHGTSGRGWNTGELFF | TGTGCCAGCAGCCCACACGGGACTAGCGGGAGGGGTTGGAACACCGGGGAGCTGTTTTTT
- | TRBJ2-1 | - | TRBV18 | CASSPPNWEDRRNEQFF | TGTGCCAGCTCACCACCGAATTGGGAGGACAGGAGGAATGAGCAGTTCTTC
- | TRBJ2-5 | - | TRBV12-3/TRBV12-4 | CASSLTRWRAGETQYF | TGTGCCAGCAGTTTAACTCGCTGGAGGGCCGGTGAGACCCAGTACTTC